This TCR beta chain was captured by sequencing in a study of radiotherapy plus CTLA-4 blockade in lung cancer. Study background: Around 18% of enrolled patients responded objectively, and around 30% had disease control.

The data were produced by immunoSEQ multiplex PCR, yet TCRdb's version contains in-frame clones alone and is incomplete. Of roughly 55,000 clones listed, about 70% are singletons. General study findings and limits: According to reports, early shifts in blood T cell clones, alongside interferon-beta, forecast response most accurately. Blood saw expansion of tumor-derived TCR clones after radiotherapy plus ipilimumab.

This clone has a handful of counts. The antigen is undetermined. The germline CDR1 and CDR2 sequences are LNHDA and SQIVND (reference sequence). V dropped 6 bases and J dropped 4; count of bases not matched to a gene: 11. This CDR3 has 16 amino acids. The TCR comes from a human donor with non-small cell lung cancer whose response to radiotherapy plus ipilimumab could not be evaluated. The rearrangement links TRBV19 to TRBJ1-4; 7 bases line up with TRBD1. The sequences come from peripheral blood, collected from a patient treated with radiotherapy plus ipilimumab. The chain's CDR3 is CASRTLSGTVNEKLFF. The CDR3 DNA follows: TGTGCCAGTAGAACACTTTCCGGGACAGTTAATGAAAAACTGTTTTTT.